This T cell receptor beta chain originates from a study of blood T cell repertoires in COVID-19. Assay used: immunoSEQ multiplex PCR; TCRdb lists only in-frame clones, some missing. The sample lists about 270,000 clones; around 86% were seen once. With 4 bases clipped from V and 2 bases from J, the junction kept 7 bases outside the gene matches. Germline lookup yields CDR1 MRHNA and CDR2 SNTAGT. The CDR3 is 15 amino acids. This clone came up a few times. Source material: peripheral blood. This clonotype originated in a woman older than 75 with COVID-19, enrolled during active disease. The J gene is TRBJ1-2, the V gene TRBV6-4; TRBD1 aligns across 7 bases. Written as DNA, the CDR3 is TGTGCCAGCAGTGCGCTACCGGGACAGAACTATGGCTACACCTTC. Encoded protein: CASSALPGQNYGYTF.